The 28 T cell receptor beta chains given below trace back to one sample, sequenced in a study of blood T cell repertoires in COVID-19. Sequencing used immunoSEQ multiplex PCR; TCRdb keeps in-frame clones, though not all of them. This repertoire shows around 200,000 clones, around 90% found once; its top ten account for approximately 12%. Sequenced sample: peripheral blood. Receptors originate from a woman under 30 who had recovered from COVID-19.

The J gene is TRBJ2-7, the V gene TRBV11-3; 10 nucleotides agree with TRBD2. From germline, CDR1 is SGHNT and CDR2 YENEEA. The CDR3 totals 14 residues. The junction had 7 bases not matched to a gene; V was cut back by 5 bases and J by 6 bases. As DNA, the CDR3 is TGTGCCAGCAGCGAACAAGCGGGAGGGGGCGAGCAGTACTTC. Translating it yields CASSEQAGGGEQYF.

V gene TRBV10-3 combines with J gene TRBJ1-4; TRBD1 agrees at 7 bases. With V trimmed by 6 bases and J by 2 bases, 3 bases remained unmatched. Germline V gene lookup returns CDR1 ENHRY and CDR2 SYGVKD. This CDR3 contains 14 residues. The chain's CDR3 is CAISSTGTNEKLFF. For the CDR3, the DNA is TGTGCCATCAGCTCGACAGGGACTAATGAAAAACTGTTTTTT.

This chain connects TRBV7-6 to TRBJ2-7; 7 positions agree with TRBD1. Germline CDR1 and CDR2: SGHVS and FNYEAQ. This CDR3 comprises 15 residues. V trimming: 5 bases; J trimming: 6 bases; junction bases outside the gene matches: 13. This CDR3 is CASSVTGRGIGEQYF. The CDR3 region has the DNA TGTGCCAGCAGCGTAACGGGCAGGGGGATAGGCGAGCAGTACTTC.

V gene TRBV4-1 combines with J gene TRBJ2-1; D might be TRBD1 (6 bases). Trimming removed 3 bases from V and 4 bases from J, with 13 bases in between. The CDR3 runs to 15 residues. Germline V gene data show CDR1 as MGHRA and CDR2 as YSYEKL. CDR3 coding DNA: TGCGCCAGCAGCCATCCCACGGACAGATACAATGAGCAGTTCTTC. Protein: CASSHPTDRYNEQFF.

As for this clone: A junction boundary mismatches the germline segment, possibly from a read error. The V gene is TRBV18, the J gene TRBJ2-3; the D gene is possibly TRBD1 (5 bases). The CDR3 is made up of 16 amino acids. Germline CDR1 reads KGHSH; CDR2 reads LQKENI. CDR3: CVSSPKGPGHRNTRYF. For the CDR3, the DNA is TGTGTCAGCTCGCCAAAGGGCCCAGGACATAGGAATACGCGGTATTTT.

The rearrangement uses TRBV9 and TRBJ2-1; 10 nucleotides match TRBD2. V lost 4 bases to trimming and J lost 8 bases; unmatched junction nucleotides: 12. CDR3 length: 16 residues. Per the germline V gene, CDR1 is SGDLS and CDR2 is YYNGEE. CDR3 nucleotides: TGTGCCAGCAGCACCTTAGCGGGAGGACCCTATGATGAGCAGTTCTTC. This gives the protein CASSTLAGGPYDEQFF.

The V call is TRBV7-9, the J call TRBJ2-7; D is perhaps TRBD1 (6 bases). Germline V lookup: CDR1 SEHNR, CDR2 FQNEAQ (reference sequence). The CDR3 extends over 14 amino acids. Trimming left V 4 bases short and J 5 bases short, with 15 bases between. The CDR3 here is CASSSLTGGDEQYF. CDR3 coding DNA: TGTGCCAGCAGCTCTTTGACAGGTGGAGACGAGCAGTACTTC.

There are many counts of this clone. The chain couples TRBV25-1 to TRBJ1-1; weak D call: TRBD1 (6 bases). CDR3 size: 14 residues. V shed 7 bases and J shed 3 bases, with 15 bases lying between them. CDR1 and CDR2 from the germline V gene are MGHDK and SYGVNS. The CDR3 is CASTQGFGDTEAFF. CDR3 coding DNA: TGTGCCAGCACCCAGGGGTTTGGGGACACTGAAGCTTTCTTT.

The rearrangement links TRBV5-1 to TRBJ1-2; D possibly corresponds to TRBD1 (5 bases). The V end was cut by 3 bases, the J end by 4 bases, with 10 bases between. Germline V lookup: CDR1 SGHRS, CDR2 YFSETQ. The CDR3 covers 13 residues. CDR3 DNA: TGCGCCAGCAGCTCCTCAGGGTCCTATGGCTACACCTTC. Residues: CASSSSGSYGYTF.

J is TRBJ2-7 and V is TRBV2; 7 positions agree with TRBD2. The germline V gene encodes CDR1 SNHLY and CDR2 FYNNEI. The CDR3 contains 14 residues. The trim removed 3 bases at V and 9 bases at J, leaving 11 bases unmatched. The CDR3 sequence is CASSEGGRPLGQYF. The DNA of the CDR3 is TGTGCCAGCAGTGAGGGCGGGAGACCCTTAGGGCAGTACTTC. The complete variable domain, with remaining parts taken from reference TRBV2 and TRBJ2-7, reads EPEVTQTPSHQVTQMGQEVILRCVPISNHLYFYWYRQILGQKVEFLVSFYNNEISEKSEIFDDQFSVERPDGSNFTLKIRSTKLEDSAMYFCASSEGGRPLGQYFGPGTRLTVT.

In this sample, this clone turned up a few times. The chain employs TRBV12-3 or TRBV12-4 and TRBJ1-2; D unclear. The CDR3 contains 12 residues. The V end was cut by 7 bases, the J end by 4 bases, with 10 bases between. CDR3 sequence reads: CASTRRSYGYTF. The CDR3 nucleotides read TGTGCCAGCACCCGACGGAGCTATGGCTACACCTTC.

V usage is TRBV27 and J usage is TRBJ1-2; 9 bases match TRBD1. The CDR3 has 16 amino acids. Germline V gene data show CDR1 as MNHEY and CDR2 as SMNVEV (reference sequence). After removal of 5 bases from V and 3 bases from J, the junction contained 10 bases not matched to a gene. Here the CDR3 DNA reads TGTGCCAGCAGTCGGGGAGGGACAGGGCGGGACTATGGCTACACCTTC. It encodes CASSRGGTGRDYGYTF.

The V gene is TRBV6-1, the J gene TRBJ2-1; 10 bases fit TRBD2. The V gene's germline CDR1 is MNHNS and CDR2 SASEGT. The CDR3 sequence is 16 residues long. Losses at the gene ends were 4 bases for V and 3 bases for J; bases not matched to a gene: 6. CDR3 protein: CASSAQAGGHYNEQFF. The CDR3 DNA reads as TGTGCCAGCAGTGCGCAAGCGGGAGGGCACTACAATGAGCAGTTCTTC.

V is TRBV7-2 and J is TRBJ2-7, with 7 bases matching TRBD1. V lost 0 bases to trimming and J lost 1 base; unmatched junction nucleotides: 3. Germline assignment: CDR1 SGHTA and CDR2 FQGNSA. The CDR3 length is 15 residues. CDR3 bases: TGTGCCAGCAGCTTAGCAGGGGGCCAGTCCTACGAGCAGTACTTC. Residues: CASSLAGGQSYEQYF.

The chain couples TRBV4-3 to TRBJ2-5, with 7 bases identical to TRBD2. The CDR3 sequence is 14 residues long. V shed 0 bases, J shed 5 bases, and the junction held 3 bases outside the gene matches. Germline values: CDR1 LGHNA, CDR2 YSLEER. The CDR3 coding sequence is TGCGCCAGCAGCCAAGACCTAGCGGCTGAGACCCAGTACTTC. Protein sequence: CASSQDLAAETQYF.

This clone showed up just once. The rearrangement links TRBV5-1 to TRBJ2-1; 16 positions match TRBD2. The CDR3 length is 19 residues. V gave up 3 bases and J gave up 4 bases; unmatched junction bases: 10. CDR1 and CDR2 (germline): SGHRS, YFSETQ. CDR3 loop: CASSSGTSGRASKYNEQFF. The CDR3 coding sequence is TGCGCCAGCAGCTCTGGGACTAGCGGGAGGGCCTCGAAATACAATGAGCAGTTCTTC.

J is TRBJ2-1 and V is TRBV25-1; D may be TRBD2 (5 bases). CDR1 is MGHDK, CDR2 SYGVNS, per germline. CDR3 length equals 13 residues. V was pared by 4 bases and J by 3 bases, with 7 bases between. For the CDR3, the DNA is TGTGCCAGCAGTGCGCGGGTCTACAATGAGCAGTTCTTC. Residues: CASSARVYNEQFF.

The rearrangement uses TRBV5-1 and TRBJ1-1; TRBD1 is a possible D gene (5 bases). Germline CDR1 SGHRS, CDR2 YFSETQ. This CDR3 has 17 amino acids. The ends were cut back, 0 bases at V and 1 base at J, with 16 bases in the middle. The CDR3 sequence: CASSLDALGHPNTEAFF. CDR3 in DNA: TGCGCCAGCAGCTTGGATGCTCTAGGACACCCGAACACTGAAGCTTTCTTT.

This clone was detected only a few times. This chain joins TRBV28 and TRBJ2-2; the match to TRBD1 covers 12 bases. Germline lookup yields CDR1 MDHEN and CDR2 SYDVKM. The CDR3 is 18 residues long. V lost 1 base to trimming and J lost 7 bases; unmatched junction nucleotides: 10. DNA of the CDR3: TGTGCCAGCAGTTTATATGGGACAGGGGGCTTGAAGGGCGGGGAGCTGTTTTTT. It is translated as CASSLYGTGGLKGGELFF.

The rearrangement joins TRBV18 to TRBJ2-7, with 8 bases matching TRBD1. Per the germline V gene, CDR1 is KGHSH and CDR2 is LQKENI. Unmatched junction bases numbered 6, after V lost 5 bases and J lost 3 bases. The CDR3 has 14 residues. The CDR3 bases are TGTGCCAGCTCAGCCCCGGACAGGGTCTACGAGCAGTACTTC. This sequence encodes CASSAPDRVYEQYF.

The CDR3 spells CASSLVLPGGSGELFF. As DNA, the CDR3 is TGTGCCAGCAGCTTAGTTCTCCCCGGGGGATCCGGGGAGCTGTTTTTT. The J gene is TRBJ2-2, the V gene TRBV11-1, with D possibly TRBD2 on 6 matching bases. In germline, CDR1 is SGHAT, CDR2 FQDESV (reference sequence). This CDR3 comprises 16 residues. Trimming pared 1 base from V and 6 bases from J, leaving 15 bases between.

The chain couples TRBV29-1 to TRBJ2-7; a possible D gene is TRBD1 (5 bases). The CDR3 extends over 12 amino acids. The V end was cut by 5 bases, the J end by 4 bases, with 12 bases between. Germline V gives CDR1 SQVTM, CDR2 ANQGSEA. The CDR3 here is CSVRTQTYEQYF. As DNA, the CDR3 is TGCAGCGTTAGGACACAAACTTACGAGCAGTACTTC.

The V gene is TRBV27, the J gene TRBJ2-1, with 7 bases that match TRBD2. CDR1 and CDR2 from the germline V gene are MNHEY and SMNVEV (reference sequence). Germline trimming cut 6 bases from V and 10 bases from J; bases unmatched to any gene: 9. This CDR3 spans 13 amino acids. The CDR3 DNA follows: TGTGCCAGCAGCCCCGAACAAGCGGGAGAGCAGTTCTTC. It codes for CASSPEQAGEQFF.

This clone appeared once. The chain is built from TRBV19 and TRBJ2-7; weak D call: TRBD2 (5 bases). Germline values: CDR1 LNHDA, CDR2 SQIVND (reference sequence). The CDR3 contains 14 residues. Trimming pared 5 bases from V and 3 bases from J, leaving 14 bases between. The CDR3 sequence: CASSPKREFYEQYF. In DNA, the CDR3 is TGTGCCAGTAGTCCCAAGAGGGAGTTCTACGAGCAGTACTTC.

The chain recombines TRBV7-8 with TRBJ2-5, with TRBD2 identical over 8 bases. The CDR3 sequence is 15 residues long. The germline V gene encodes CDR1 SGHVS and CDR2 FQNEAQ. V was clipped by 4 bases and J by 4 bases; unmatched bases: 8. CDR3 nucleotides: TGTGCCAGCAGCTCCCCGGGAGGGAGGGGAGAGACCCAGTACTTC. This sequence encodes CASSSPGGRGETQYF.

The chain joins TRBV14 to TRBJ1-2, with D unclear. The V end lost 2 bases, the J end lost 8 bases, and 9 bases lay between the germline ends. This CDR3 is built from 12 residues. In germline, CDR1 is SGHDN, CDR2 FVKESK. This chain's CDR3 is CASSQLSEGYTF. The CDR3, as DNA: TGTGCCAGCAGCCAACTCAGTGAAGGCTACACCTTC.

This chain uses TRBV29-1 with TRBJ1-2, with TRBD1 identical over 9 bases. CDR1 and CDR2 (germline): SQVTM, ANQGSEA. This CDR3 comprises 13 residues. The J segment lost 3 bases and the V segment lost 8 bases, leaving 7 bases of the junction unmatched. The CDR3 sequence is CSTGQGIDYGYTF. In nucleotides, the CDR3 is TGCAGCACCGGACAGGGGATAGACTATGGCTACACCTTC.

This clone was detected only a few times. The chain has TRBV14 and TRBJ2-7; tentatively, D is TRBD2 (5 bases). Looked up from germline, CDR1 is SGHDN and CDR2 is FVKESK. V was shortened by 1 base and J by 6 bases, with 19 bases between the two germline ends. CDR3 length: 16 amino acids. The chain's CDR3 is CASSQAITGIKREQYF. DNA for the CDR3: TGTGCCAGCAGCCAAGCGATCACCGGGATAAAGCGCGAGCAGTACTTC.